This TCR beta chain was retrieved from a study of blood T cell repertoires in COVID-19. Looking at the study overall: Acute and convalescent COVID-19 specimens originated in the United States, Italy and Spain. PBMCs, B-cell-depleted T cells, or T cells were the source of the cDNA or gDNA that made up the material.

The CDR3 covers 14 residues. V gave up 8 bases and J gave up 3 bases, with 17 bases separating them. CDR1 and CDR2 from the germline V gene are MDHEN and SYDVKM. In this sample, this clone turned up once. Original processing notes: Reference gene primer amplification in the assay estimated nucleated cell counts. TCRdb's copy holds only in-frame clones and misses some; the assay was immunoSEQ multiplex PCR. V and J calls and clone size are given by that table; D and trimming were obtained from the DNA. The sample yields under 300,000 clones, roughly 86% seen once. The chain is built from TRBV28 and TRBJ2-7, with D possibly being TRBD1 (6 bases). The sequencing input was peripheral blood. This TCR was recovered from a man older than 75 with acute or convalescent COVID-19. The CDR3 loop is CASGGSGGVYEQYF. DNA for the CDR3: TGTGCCAGCGGCGGATCTGGGGGCGTCTACGAGCAGTACTTC.